Listed below are T cell receptor beta chains from one sample, sequenced in a study of cytomegalovirus exposure and HLA in healthy donors. Clones were sequenced by immunoSEQ multiplex PCR, and TCRdb holds only the in-frame ones, with some missing. The table has 82,000 or so clones, 85% to 95% seen once. The sequenced sample consisted of PBMCs. These TCRs come from a woman aged 18-29 years in good health and CMV-seronegative. CDR3s include the opening cysteine and the closing phenylalanine or tryptophan. D genes are given only for firm matches. Only part of the rows carry a size: once, few, many, or a class if the clone is expanded.

CDR3nt,CDR3aa,abundance,j_gene,v_gene,d_gene
TGTGCCAGCAGCGTAGATGCGACTAGCGGATACAATGAGCAGTTCTTC,CASSVDATSGYNEQFF,once,TRBJ2-1,TRBV9,TRBD2
TGTGCCAGCAGCATCGACAGGGGCCCTGGAAACACCATATATTTT,CASSIDRGPGNTIYF,-,TRBJ1-3,TRBV7-2,TRBD1
TGTGCCAGCAGCCTACCCCGGGGGGGTCCTAGCACAGATACGCAGTATTTT,CASSLPRGGPSTDTQYF,-,TRBJ2-3,TRBV14,TRBD2
TGTGCCAGCAGCTTAGTCCACGGGTACTACGAGCAGTACTTC,CASSLVHGYYEQYF,-,TRBJ2-7,TRBV11-2,-
TGTGCCAGCAGCCCCCGGACTAGCGGGAGTTCCTACAATGAGCAGTTCTTC,CASSPRTSGSSYNEQFF,-,TRBJ2-1,TRBV9,TRBD2
TGCGCCAGCAAGCAGGTAGGACAGGGCTACTACGAGCAGTACTTC,CASKQVGQGYYEQYF,once,TRBJ2-7,TRBV23-1,TRBD1
TGCGCCAGCAGCTTTGAGTGGCCTGGAGGTGAAGCTTTCTTT,CASSFEWPGGEAFF,once,TRBJ1-1,TRBV5-1,-
TGCGCCAGCAGCTCGTGGACAGGGGCGGACACCGGGGAGCTGTTTTTT,CASSSWTGADTGELFF,-,TRBJ2-2,TRBV5-1,TRBD1
TGTGCCAGCAGCCACACCGAGCAGTTCTTC,CASSHTEQFF,-,TRBJ2-1,TRBV7-9,-
TGTGCCAGCAGCTTAGAGGGACAGGGCTCTAACTATGGCTACACCTTC,CASSLEGQGSNYGYTF,-,TRBJ1-2,TRBV7-2,TRBD1
TGTGCCAGCAGTGTCGCGACAGACATGAACACTGAAGCTTTCTTT,CASSVATDMNTEAFF,-,TRBJ1-1,TRBV6-1,-
TGCGCCAGCAGCCTTCCGACAGTTCAAGAGACCCAGTACTTC,CASSLPTVQETQYF,-,TRBJ2-5,TRBV4-1,-
TGTGCCAGCAGCCGGGACAGCACTGAAGCTTTCTTT,CASSRDSTEAFF,-,TRBJ1-1,TRBV7-9,TRBD1
TGTGCCAGCAGTGGGGGGACTAAAAGGGCTGAAGCTTTCTTT,CASSGGTKRAEAFF,-,TRBJ1-1,TRBV2,-
TGTGCCAGCAGTTTCAGGAGTTCTAGGGCCACTAGGGCTAACTATGGCTACACCTTC,CASSFRSSRATRANYGYTF,-,TRBJ1-2,TRBV28,-
TGTGCCAGCAGCTTAGAACTGGCGGGAGGGTGGAATGAGCAGTTCTTC,CASSLELAGGWNEQFF,-,TRBJ2-1,TRBV11-2,TRBD2
TGTGCCAGCAGCCGAGGGGGCGCAAGGGGAAACACCATATATTTT,CASSRGGARGNTIYF,-,TRBJ1-3,TRBV5-5,TRBD1
TGTGCCAGCAGCTCCCGGACAGGGATTAATGAGCAGTTCTTC,CASSSRTGINEQFF,once,TRBJ2-1,TRBV9,TRBD1
TGTGCCAGCAGCTTGCAACTAGCGACCCCTGGCACAGATACGCAGTATTTT,CASSLQLATPGTDTQYF,-,TRBJ2-3,TRBV7-2,TRBD2
TGTGCCAGCAGGGTAGACAGGGGTGGAAACACCATATATTTT,CASRVDRGGNTIYF,-,TRBJ1-3,TRBV7-2,TRBD1
TGTGCCAGTACGGGGGGGCGGGCCGGGGAGCTGTTTTTT,CASTGGRAGELFF,-,TRBJ2-2,TRBV19,TRBD2
TGTGCCAGCAGCCAAGGGAACAGGGGCCAGCCCCAGCATTTT,CASSQGNRGQPQHF,-,TRBJ1-5,TRBV5-5,TRBD1
TGTGCCAGCAGTCCCCAAGCGGGAGGGCCGGTTGCAGATACGCAGTATTTT,CASSPQAGGPVADTQYF,-,TRBJ2-3,TRBV28,TRBD2
TGCAGCGTTAGAAGGGGGCTCAATGAGCAGTTCTTC,CSVRRGLNEQFF,-,TRBJ2-1,TRBV29-1,TRBD1
TGTGCCAGCAGCTTATCTACAGTAGGCTATGGCTACACCTTC,CASSLSTVGYGYTF,-,TRBJ1-2,TRBV7-9,-
TGTGCCAGTAGTGGGTCCCTAGCGGGGGCCTCATACACAGATACGCAGTATTTT,CASSGSLAGASYTDTQYF,-,TRBJ2-3,TRBV19,TRBD2
TGTGCCAGCAGTTCCTCCTTTCGGACTGAAGCTTTCTTT,CASSSSFRTEAFF,once,TRBJ1-1,TRBV6-5,-
TGTGCCAGCAGCTTGGAGGGGGAAATTGGGGCCCAAGAGACCCAGTACTTC,CASSLEGEIGAQETQYF,-,TRBJ2-5,TRBV5-6,-